This T cell receptor (beta chain) was identified in a study of T-cell reconstitution after alpha-beta-depleted transplantation in children (dated by TCRdb to the mid-2010s). About the study as a whole: Using TCR repertoire profiling, the study quantitatively followed how T-cell immune reconstitution unfolded in children after TCRalphabeta/CD19-depleted allogeneic hematopoietic cell transplantation. Findings and caveats that apply to the study as a whole: In some patients, the high TCRbeta diversity seen at day 60 was put down to recipient T cells and intrathymic progenitors that had survived conditioning. The frequencies of hyperexpanded clones fell over the following months, and after one year, T-cell counts and TCRbeta diversity were mostly attributed to newly produced T cells. About two months after transplant, the apparently early recovery of alphabetaT-cell counts reportedly depended on just several hundred clones that had expanded rapidly and came from non-depleted graft cells.

Worth noting for this clonotype: Its antigen target is currently unknown. No much larger clone is present one base from it, and per-base qualities are unavailable.

Library preparation employed PCR. This sample was sequenced with an Illumina HiSeq 2500. TCR libraries were prepared with molecular barcoding, using unique molecular identifiers to normalize TCRbeta repertoire quantification. TCRdb reworked the public reads: Q25 trimming with fastp, MiXCR clone assembly, productive beta chains retained. Merged by CDR3 protein, the rows form single entries marked with the most common genes and DNA. Within this sample are about a million distinct CDR3 sequences, with about 29% of them counted one time only. The top ten clonotypes cover 28% of the sample. The treatment or condition label of this sample denotes: allogeneic hematopoietic cell transplantation with graft depleted of TCRalphabeta T cells and CD19 B cells. Transplant recipients were children who received TCRalphabeta/CD19-depleted allogeneic hematopoietic cell grafts. The sequences come from PBMCs, mostly from graft donor cells, collected 360 days after TCRalphabeta/CD19-depleted stem cell transplant. This clonotype was sampled from a boy younger than two who had a stem cell transplant for SCID, so the T cells may come from the graft donor.

The DNA reads TGTGCCAGCAGGTCGGCGGGGGGCACCGGGGAGCTGTTTTTT. It encodes CASRSAGGTGELFF. The chain is assembled from TRBV6-1 and TRBJ2-2; 8 central bases correspond to TRBD2. The CDR3, from cysteine to phenylalanine, totals 14 residues. CDR3 DNA only is kept here, 42 bases in frame from base 1. After removal of 6 bases from V and 4 bases from J, the junction retains 4 bases not matched to a gene. Sequences MNHNS (CDR1) and SASEGT (CDR2) are obtained from the germline V gene.